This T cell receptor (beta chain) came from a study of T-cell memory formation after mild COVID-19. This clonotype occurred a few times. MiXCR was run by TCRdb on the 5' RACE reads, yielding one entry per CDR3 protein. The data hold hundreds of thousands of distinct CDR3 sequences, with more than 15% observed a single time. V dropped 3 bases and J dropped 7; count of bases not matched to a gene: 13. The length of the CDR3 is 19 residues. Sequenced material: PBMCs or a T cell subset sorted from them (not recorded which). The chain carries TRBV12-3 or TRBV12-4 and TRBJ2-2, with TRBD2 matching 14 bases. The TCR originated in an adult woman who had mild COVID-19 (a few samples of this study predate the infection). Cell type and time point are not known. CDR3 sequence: CASSLWGRTSGRYSGELFF. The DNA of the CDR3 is TGTGCCAGCAGTTTGTGGGGTCGGACTAGCGGGAGGTATAGCGGGGAGCTGTTTTTT.